This TCR beta chain is from a study of blood T cells in healthy people across ages. The ends lost 5 bases at V and 13 bases at J; junction bases unmatched: 5. Germline V gene sequence: CDR1 MNHEY, CDR2 SVGAGI. The CDR3 has 13 amino acids. For the second PCR, which ran for roughly 6 to 12 cycles, a sample-barcoded 5' primer and a J-beta primer mix were used. TCRdb used MiXCR to reprocess the 5' RACE reads, holding one entry per CDR3 protein. The table records about 1,400,000 distinct CDR3 sequences, roughly 40% of them present only once. Overall study findings and caveats: Among T cells, TCR beta diversity per million cells dropped roughly linearly as age rose.

Only a few counts were recorded for this clonotype. Its antigen is currently unknown. The TCR comes from a woman younger than 30 in good health. The source material was blood. The chain is built from TRBV6-5 and TRBJ2-1; the match to TRBD2 covers 13 bases. CDR3 nucleotides: TGTGCCAGCAGTGGGGGACTAGCGGGGTCTCAGTTCTTC. Encoded protein: CASSGGLAGSQFF.